These 3 T cell receptor beta chains were all obtained from the same sample, sequenced in a study of shared clonotypes between healthy human individuals. TCRdb's copy holds only in-frame clones and misses some; the assay was immunoSEQ multiplex PCR. The sample yields around 2.1 million clones, roughly 95% seen once. Material for sequencing was naive CD4+ T cells sorted from blood. Indicated subset: CD45RA+ positively selected. These receptors were obtained from a man aged 18 to 35 in good health.

The chain links TRBV6-5 to TRBJ1-4; TRBD1 aligns across 8 bases. This CDR3 spans 15 amino acids. After removal of 5 bases from V and 6 bases from J, the junction contained 8 bases not matched to a gene. Germline V gene sequence: CDR1 MNHEY, CDR2 SVGAGI. The CDR3 DNA follows: TGTGCCAGCAGTGCGGACAGGGTAGGAGATGAAAAACTGTTTTTT. Protein product: CASSADRVGDEKLFF.

J is TRBJ1-2 and V is TRBV27, with D possibly being TRBD1 (5 bases). Germline V lookup: CDR1 MNHEY, CDR2 SMNVEV (reference sequence). The ends were cut back, 4 bases at V and 8 bases at J, with 20 bases in the middle. This CDR3 region has 15 residues. The CDR3, as DNA: TGTGCCAGCAGTTCCCCTGGGACCGGTTTCGGGGGCTACACCTTC. This gives the protein CASSSPGTGFGGYTF.

V is TRBV18 and J is TRBJ1-6; D uncertain. Trimming stripped 0 bases from V and 6 bases from J, with 9 bases between. The CDR3 covers 15 residues. Germline CDR1 reads KGHSH; CDR2 reads LQKENI. In DNA, the CDR3 is TGTGCCAGCTCACCACCTTCGCAGAGTAATTCACCCCTCCACTTT. This codes for CASSPPSQSNSPLHF.